This passage covers 2 T cell receptor beta chains from one sample sequenced in a study of blood T cell repertoires in COVID-19. The method was immunoSEQ multiplex PCR; TCRdb's version includes in-frame clones alone and lacks a portion of them. Of approximately 130,000 clones in the sample, 81% were seen once. Sequences were obtained from peripheral blood. These receptors all come from a woman aged 60 to 75 with active or convalescent COVID-19.

The gene calls are TRBV28 and TRBJ2-5, with D possibly matching TRBD2 (6 bases). The germline V and J ends were trimmed by 10 bases and 7 bases, with 25 bases remaining between them. This CDR3 is 15 amino acids long. CDR1 and CDR2 from the germline V gene are MDHEN and SYDVKM. Here the CDR3 reads CATASTDGLTGTQYF. The CDR3 bases are TGTGCCACCGCATCAACCGATGGACTAACCGGGACCCAGTACTTC.

This chain uses TRBV2 with TRBJ2-3; no definite D call. This CDR3 region has 13 residues. V was trimmed by 7 bases and J by 1 base, leaving 9 bases between them. Germline CDR1 is SNHLY and CDR2 is FYNNEI. Written as DNA, the CDR3 is TGTGCCAGCAACGGAGTGGGCACAGATACGCAGTATTTT. As protein: CASNGVGTDTQYF.